The 27 T cell receptor beta chains in this list originate from one sample, sequenced in a study of shared T cell receptors in the human thymus. Data came from immunoSEQ multiplex PCR; TCRdb stores just in-frame clones and leaves some out. Seen here are hundreds of thousands of clones, approximately 80% observed once, and the top ten hold 0.01% to 0.015%. The sample also formed part of further work on human thymus T cells.

What was sequenced was thymocytes. These receptors originate from a boy younger than two with a congenital heart defect.

The V gene is TRBV9, the J gene TRBJ2-1; 11 positions agree with TRBD2. Germline V CDR1 and CDR2: SGDLS, YYNGEE. J lost 8 bases, V lost 3 bases, and 4 bases had no gene match. The CDR3 covers 14 residues. The chain's CDR3 is CASSGLAGGYEQFF. CDR3 nucleotides: TGTGCCAGCAGCGGGCTAGCGGGAGGCTATGAGCAGTTCTTC.

The rearrangement links TRBV4-2 to TRBJ1-1, with D maybe TRBD1 (6 bases). V dropped 4 bases and J dropped 5 bases, with 23 bases sitting between them. CDR1 is LGHNA and CDR2 is YNFKEQ in the germline V gene. The CDR3 runs to 17 residues. The CDR3 here is CASSPQTAGALITEAFF. Here the CDR3 DNA reads TGTGCCAGCAGCCCGCAAACAGCAGGGGCCCTCATAACTGAAGCTTTCTTT.

The chain carries TRBV19 and TRBJ1-4; D gene ambiguous. The CDR3 loop spans 14 amino acids. Trimming took 6 bases from V and 2 from J, leaving 10 bases between them. Per the germline V gene, CDR1 is LNHDA and CDR2 is SQIVND (reference sequence). The CDR3 is CASSRTGTNEKLFF. CDR3 nucleotides: TGTGCCAGTAGCCGGACGGGGACTAATGAAAAACTGTTTTTT.

The genes are TRBV28 and TRBJ2-5; 10 nucleotides agree with TRBD1. V lost 6 bases to trimming and J lost 5 bases; unmatched junction nucleotides: 15. This CDR3 has 17 amino acids. Per germline, CDR1 MDHEN and CDR2 SYDVKM. The CDR3 is CASSPGRDRGLYETQYF. Here the CDR3 DNA reads TGTGCCAGCAGCCCTGGGAGGGACAGGGGTTTATATGAGACCCAGTACTTC.

V usage is TRBV27 and J usage is TRBJ2-7; 10 nucleotides match TRBD1. Germline assignment: CDR1 MNHEY and CDR2 SMNVEV (reference sequence). J was trimmed by 5 bases and V by 5 bases; bases with no gene match: 9. The CDR3 runs to 15 residues. Written as DNA, the CDR3 is TGTGCCAGCAGTCAAACCGGGACAGGGGAGGACGAGCAGTACTTC. Protein sequence: CASSQTGTGEDEQYF.

This clone was counted a single time. J is TRBJ1-4 and V is TRBV11-3, with D hard to call. Germline loops: CDR1 SGHNT, CDR2 YENEEA. V gave up 1 base and J gave up 8 bases, with 17 bases separating them. The CDR3 contains 16 residues. For the CDR3, the DNA is TGTGCCAGCAGCTTAGTAGGGTCTTTCGGGAGAGAAAAACTGTTTTTT. Its protein product is CASSLVGSFGREKLFF.

The rearrangement joins TRBV27 to TRBJ1-6; TRBD1 is a possible D gene (6 bases). Trimming pared 8 bases from V and 8 bases from J, leaving 10 bases between. Germline V gene data show CDR1 as MNHEY and CDR2 as SMNVEV (reference sequence). The CDR3 loop spans 12 amino acids. CDR3 nucleotide sequence: TGTGCCAGCGGGGGCAGGGATTCACCCCTCCACTTT. It specifies CASGGRDSPLHF.

The chain recombines TRBV11-2 with TRBJ2-7; weak D call: TRBD1 (6 bases). Germline V gene sequence: CDR1 SGHAT, CDR2 FQNNGV. CDR3 length: 15 residues. The germline V and J ends were trimmed by 4 bases and 2 bases, with 15 bases remaining between them. The CDR3 protein is CASSSNGDTTYEQYF. CDR3 bases: TGTGCCAGCAGCTCAAATGGGGACACCACCTACGAGCAGTACTTC.

The chain joins TRBV2 to TRBJ2-3; perhaps TRBD1 as D (6 bases). CDR1 and CDR2 from the germline V gene are SNHLY and FYNNEI. Deletions cut 11 bases from V and 4 bases from J, with 16 bases between. This CDR3 has 13 residues. In DNA, the CDR3 is TGTGCCCCGGGGCAGGGGCTTGCAGATACGCAGTATTTT. Translating it yields CAPGQGLADTQYF.

V usage is TRBV4-1 and J usage is TRBJ2-7; 7 bases align to TRBD2. Germline V gene lookup returns CDR1 MGHRA and CDR2 YSYEKL. V lost 0 bases and J lost 0; bases outside the gene matches: 8. This CDR3 is built from 17 residues. The CDR3 loop reads CASSQDLPGGPSYEQYF. The CDR3 DNA sequence: TGCGCCAGCAGCCAAGATTTACCGGGAGGACCCTCCTACGAGCAGTACTTC.

This chain links TRBV6-1 with TRBJ2-7; possible D gene TRBD2, 5 bases. Germline CDR1 is MNHNS and CDR2 is SASEGT. CDR3 size: 12 residues. Trimming stripped 9 bases from V and 6 bases from J, with 15 bases between. The CDR3 bases are TGTGCCAGTACCTCTAGCACGGTCGAGCAGTACTTC. This codes for CASTSSTVEQYF.

The gene calls are TRBV29-1 and TRBJ2-7, with 11 bases lining up with TRBD2. Germline V lookup: CDR1 SQVTM, CDR2 ANQGSEA. Trimming at V came to 7 bases and at J to 6 bases, leaving 8 bases not matched to a gene. This CDR3 has 13 residues. This CDR3 is CSGGSGRAFEQYF. As DNA, the CDR3 is TGCAGCGGCGGTAGCGGGAGGGCTTTCGAGCAGTACTTC.

The V call is TRBV5-1, the J call TRBJ2-1, with TRBD1 matching over 8 bases. The CDR3 loop spans 15 amino acids. The germline CDR1 and CDR2 sequences are SGHRS and YFSETQ. Trimming removed 7 bases from V and 9 bases from J; junction bases left unmatched: 15. As DNA, the CDR3 is TGCGCCAGCGTTACATCGCCGGGACAGGAGGTTGAGCAGTTCTTC. This translates into CASVTSPGQEVEQFF.

This chain connects TRBV11-3 to TRBJ2-3; the match to TRBD2 covers 13 bases. This CDR3 is built from 17 residues. The germline CDR1 and CDR2 sequences are SGHNT and YENEEA. V trimming: 5 bases; J trimming: 5 bases; junction bases outside the gene matches: 10. CDR3 loop: CASSPKTSGRRGDTQYF. The CDR3 DNA follows: TGTGCCAGCAGCCCCAAGACTAGCGGGAGGCGAGGAGATACGCAGTATTTT.

This clone was seen only once. The chain uses TRBV30 and TRBJ2-2; 10 nucleotides match TRBD2. Germline trimming cut 2 bases from V and 6 bases from J; bases unmatched to any gene: 18. CDR3 length equals 19 residues. Germline V CDR1 and CDR2: GTSNPN, SVGIG (reference sequence). CDR3: CAWSLTTVSVLAGAGELFF. CDR3 nucleotide sequence: TGTGCCTGGAGTCTCACTACCGTCTCGGTCCTAGCGGGAGCCGGGGAGCTGTTTTTT.

The chain joins TRBV4-3 to TRBJ2-3; 9 bases align to TRBD2. V trimming: 4 bases; J trimming: 1 base; junction bases outside the gene matches: 9. The CDR3 is 17 residues long. In germline, CDR1 is LGHNA, CDR2 YSLEER. The CDR3 sequence: CASSRRRGRVGTDTQYF. The CDR3 region has the DNA TGCGCCAGCAGCCGGAGGCGCGGGAGGGTGGGCACAGATACGCAGTATTTT.

In this sample, this clone turned up a few times. The V call is TRBV29-1, the J call TRBJ2-1, with D perhaps matching TRBD1 (7 bases). Looked up from germline, CDR1 is SQVTM and CDR2 is ANQGSEA. The V end was cut by 6 bases, the J end by 10 bases, with 19 bases between. The length of the CDR3 is 13 residues. The CDR3 DNA is TGCAGCGTCGGGGGTAAGGGGGCCGGAGAGCAGTTCTTC. Amino acid sequence: CSVGGKGAGEQFF.

The chain combines TRBV12-5 with TRBJ2-5; TRBD2 aligns across 8 bases. The CDR3 consists of 18 residues. J lost 3 bases, V lost 0 bases, and 12 bases had no gene match. Germline-derived CDR1 and CDR2 are LGHNT and FRNRAP. DNA of the CDR3: TGTGCTAGTGGTTTGGTACCCCCACGCGGGAGGTTTGAAGAGACCCAGTACTTC. It codes for CASGLVPPRGRFEETQYF.

This sequence joins TRBV7-6 and TRBJ2-5, with D hard to call. This CDR3 contains 12 residues. Germline V lookup: CDR1 SGHVS, CDR2 FNYEAQ. V was clipped by 6 bases and J by 5 bases, with 10 bases between them. The CDR3 DNA reads TGTGCCAGCAGTTACTCCGGGGAGACCCAGTACTTC. Translation: CASSYSGETQYF.

The chain combines TRBV29-1 with TRBJ2-3, with D possibly being TRBD2 (5 bases). Germline-derived CDR1 and CDR2 are SQVTM and ANQGSEA. The CDR3 is made up of 15 amino acids. V gave up 8 bases and J gave up 1 base, with 19 bases separating them. The CDR3 reads CSTPLVGVGTDTQYF. CDR3 DNA: TGCAGCACCCCTCTTGTGGGAGTGGGCACAGATACGCAGTATTTT.

J is TRBJ1-1 and V is TRBV27, with D possibly being TRBD1 (6 bases). In germline, CDR1 is MNHEY, CDR2 SMNVEV (reference sequence). Trimming removed 0 bases at V and 7 bases at J, with 21 bases between. The CDR3 covers 17 residues. The CDR3: CASSLSGGRMGKFEAFF. The DNA for the CDR3 is TGTGCCAGCAGTTTATCCGGGGGGCGCATGGGTAAGTTTGAAGCTTTCTTT.

The chain uses TRBV27 and TRBJ2-5; tentative D call: TRBD2 (6 bases). CDR1 and CDR2 (germline): MNHEY, SMNVEV (reference sequence). The CDR3 runs 15 residues. The V gene lost 5 bases and the J gene lost 0 bases, with 13 bases spanning the gap. DNA of the CDR3: TGTGCCAGCAGTAGGACTACATCGTACCAAGAGACCCAGTACTTC. It translates to CASSRTTSYQETQYF.

This clone was detected a few times. The chain carries TRBV2 and TRBJ2-2; possibly TRBD1 for D (5 bases). CDR3 size: 17 residues. Trimming shortened V by 0 bases and J by 3 bases, and 14 bases separated the two germline ends. Germline lookup yields CDR1 SNHLY and CDR2 FYNNEI. DNA for the CDR3: TGTGCCAGCAGTGAAGCCTGTGGCAGGGCGGACACCGGGGAGCTGTTTTTT. As protein: CASSEACGRADTGELFF.

This clone came up once. The chain is built from TRBV27 and TRBJ2-1; the match to TRBD1 covers 8 bases. There are 17 residues in the CDR3. V shed 2 bases and J 2 bases; nucleotides not matched to a gene: 8. Germline assignment: CDR1 MNHEY and CDR2 SMNVEV (reference sequence). CDR3 in DNA: TGTGCCAGCAGTTTAACGGCGACAGGGGAAACCTACAATGAGCAGTTCTTC. Translating it yields CASSLTATGETYNEQFF.

The chain links TRBV5-6 to TRBJ1-3, with TRBD1 identical over 7 bases. Germline V CDR1 and CDR2: SGHDT, YYEEEE. This CDR3 region has 16 residues. Trimming removed 0 bases from V and 2 bases from J; junction bases left unmatched: 5. This CDR3 reads CASSLDEDRPGNTIYF. The CDR3, as DNA: TGTGCCAGCAGCTTGGACGAGGACAGGCCTGGAAACACCATATATTTT. Combining the CDR3 with reference TRBV5-6 and TRBJ1-3 gives the whole variable domain DAGVTQSPTHLIKTRGQQVTLRCSPKSGHDTVSWYQQALGQGPQFIFQYYEEEERQRGNFPDRFSGHQFPNYSSELNVNALLLGDSALYLCASSLDEDRPGNTIYFGEGSWLTVV.

The chain combines TRBV10-2 with TRBJ2-7, with 7 bases lining up with TRBD1. The CDR3 has 19 residues. V gave up 0 bases and J gave up 1 base; unmatched junction bases: 15. From germline, CDR1 is WSHSY and CDR2 SAAADI. CDR3 amino acids: CASSESGPADRDQSYEQYF. The CDR3 DNA sequence: TGCGCCAGCAGTGAGTCGGGCCCCGCAGACAGGGATCAATCCTACGAGCAGTACTTC.

A few counts support this clone. This CDR3 is missing its conserved last phenylalanine or tryptophan, likely due to a read error. The DNA is omitted, as the CDR3 cannot be located on it reliably, and the CDR3 follows TCRdb's listing. The J gene is TRBJ2-7, the V gene TRBV19; the DNA was not compared with TRBD1, the D call given in the table. Including both end residues, the CDR3 is 15 amino acids long. Germline loops: CDR1 LNHDA, CDR2 SQIVND (reference sequence). The chain's CDR3 is CASSIGGQGRAEPTY.